This TCR beta chain comes out of a study of OX40 agonist ivuxolimab in advanced cancers. Findings of the study overall: In the 0.1-3.0 mg/kg groups, partial responders showed among the lowest expansion.

V lost 10 bases, J lost 8 bases, and 25 bases stayed unmatched. The V gene's germline CDR1 is MDHEN and CDR2 SYDVKM. This CDR3 comprises 19 residues. For this clone: What it binds is unknown.

Measured with immunoSEQ multiplex PCR; TCRdb has only the in-frame clones, and not every one. Among about 48,000 clones listed, approximately 90% were seen once. The sample consisted of CD4+ or CD8+ T cells sorted from blood, taken in a trial of the OX40 agonist ivuxolimab. This clonotype was sampled from an adult with an advanced solid tumor such as melanoma, head and neck, liver or kidney cancer. V and J are TRBV28 and TRBJ1-3, with 11 bases fitting TRBD1. CDR3 nucleotides: TGTGCCACCGGTGGTGTGGTTTGGGACACGGGACAGGGGGAGGACACCATATATTTT. Protein sequence: CATGGVVWDTGQGEDTIYF.